These 20 T cell receptor beta chains were all obtained from the same sample, sequenced in a study of T-cell reconstitution after alpha-beta-depleted transplantation in children. Using unique molecular identifiers, the investigators prepared the TCRbeta library. TCRdb re-called the PCR reads through MiXCR, storing one row per CDR3 protein. The sample includes fewer than 1 million distinct CDR3 sequences, roughly 15% seen only once; the top ten take about 4.6%. The source was PBMCs, mostly from graft donor cells, collected 360 days after TCRalphabeta/CD19-depleted stem cell transplant. Source of these receptors: a male patient aged 10 to 17 who had a stem cell transplant for acute lymphoblastic leukemia, so the T cells may come from the graft donor.

This clonotype occurred many times. This chain joins TRBV7-8 and TRBJ1-5, with 7 bases lining up with TRBD1. The CDR3 is 14 residues long. The trim removed 5 bases at V and 5 bases at J, leaving 6 bases unmatched. Germline lookup yields CDR1 SGHVS and CDR2 FQNEAQ. CDR3 coding DNA: TGTGCCAGCAGCCCCAACAGGGGCGATCAGCCCCAGCATTTT. As protein: CASSPNRGDQPQHF.

In its sample, this clonotype was seen a few times. J is TRBJ1-1 and V is TRBV15, with TRBD1 matching over 8 bases. Germline CDR1 and CDR2: LNHNV and YYDKDF (reference sequence). The CDR3 is 15 amino acids. Trimming took 3 bases from V and 2 from J; bases not matched to a gene: 5. The CDR3 nucleotides read TGTGCCACCAGCAGCCAGGGGGCGAGAAACACTGAAGCTTTCTTT. Amino acid sequence: CATSSQGARNTEAFF.

The rearrangement links TRBV7-6 to TRBJ2-1; D possibly corresponds to TRBD2 (6 bases). The CDR3 covers 15 residues. Per the germline V gene, CDR1 is SGHVS and CDR2 is FNYEAQ. The V and J ends lost 2 bases and 2 bases respectively, with 10 bases between them. The CDR3 DNA reads TGTGCCAGCAGCTTAAGGACTACACCCTACAATGAGCAGTTCTTC. Translating it yields CASSLRTTPYNEQFF.

The chain uses TRBV28 and TRBJ2-6, with unresolved D. The CDR3 is 15 residues long. Germline assignment: CDR1 MDHEN and CDR2 SYDVKM. Trimming stripped 3 bases from V and 0 bases from J, with 6 bases between. The CDR3 sequence: CASSFLYSGANVLTF. The CDR3 DNA sequence: TGTGCCAGCAGTTTCCTTTACTCTGGGGCCAACGTCCTGACTTTC.

The chain is built from TRBV30 and TRBJ2-5; a weak D match, TRBD1 (5 bases). This CDR3 has 13 amino acids. Trimming pared 4 bases from V and 5 bases from J, leaving 14 bases between. CDR1 GTSNPN and CDR2 SVGIG come from the germline V gene (reference sequence). CDR3 sequence (DNA): TGTGCCTGGAATGGTAGGGGCTGGGAGACCCAGTACTTC. Translation: CAWNGRGWETQYF.

The chain employs TRBV20-1 and TRBJ1-2; D ambiguous. Germline V gives CDR1 DFQATT, CDR2 SNEGSKA (reference sequence). The V and J ends lost 3 bases and 7 bases respectively, with 6 bases between them. CDR3 size: 10 residues. The CDR3: CSASSSGYTF. The CDR3 DNA reads as TGCAGTGCTAGTAGCTCTGGCTACACCTTC.

The rearrangement links TRBV4-1 to TRBJ2-7, with TRBD1 matching over 7 bases. The CDR3 covers 19 residues. Trimming at V came to 0 bases and at J to 0 bases, leaving 14 bases not matched to a gene. Germline V lookup: CDR1 MGHRA, CDR2 YSYEKL. DNA for the CDR3: TGCGCCAGCAGCCAAGATGAGGGGGCACAGGTCTACCCCTCCTACGAGCAGTACTTC. As protein: CASSQDEGAQVYPSYEQYF.

The CDR3 DNA follows: TGTGCCAGCAGTGTCAGCGCGACCGGGGAGCTGTTTTTT. This encodes CASSVSATGELFF. The chain is built from TRBV2 and TRBJ2-2, with D unclear. V was shortened by 4 bases and J by 5 bases, with 8 bases between the two germline ends. Germline assignment: CDR1 SNHLY and CDR2 FYNNEI. The CDR3 totals 13 residues.

This clonotype has a handful of counts. V is TRBV11-2 and J is TRBJ2-3; 9 bases are a match to TRBD1. Trimming took 0 bases from V and 0 from J; bases not matched to a gene: 4. CDR1 SGHAT and CDR2 FQNNGV come from the germline V gene. The CDR3 has 17 residues. Here the CDR3 reads CASSLDRGTGSTDTQYF. As DNA, the CDR3 is TGTGCCAGCAGCTTAGATCGGGGGACAGGGAGCACAGATACGCAGTATTTT.

The chain combines TRBV21-1 with TRBJ2-7; TRBD1, the D gene given by the table, was not confirmed from the DNA. TRBV21-1 is marked as a pseudogene. The CDR3 length is 15 residues. This CDR3 reads CASPDHRGWSYEQYF. The CDR3 DNA reads as TGTGCCAGCCCAGATCACAGGGGGTGGTCCTACGAGCAGTACTTC.

This clonotype was observed at least ten times. As DNA, the CDR3 is TGTGCCAGCAGCCAAGTTCACAGCGCCTACCAAGAGACCCAGTACTTC. Amino acids: CASSQVHSAYQETQYF. V and J are TRBV3-1 and TRBJ2-5; no clear D gene. V was trimmed by 1 base and J by 0 bases, leaving 12 bases between them. This CDR3 has 16 residues. Germline values: CDR1 LGHDT, CDR2 YNNKEL (reference sequence).

This clonotype occurred a few times. Compared with germline, one end of the junction differs, possibly owing to a read error. This chain connects TRBV7-9 to TRBJ2-1, with 9 bases that match TRBD2. Germline CDR1 and CDR2: SEHNR and FQNEAQ (reference sequence). The CDR3 has 17 residues. Here the CDR3 reads CASRLALISGSRDEQFF. For the CDR3, the DNA is TGTGCCAGCAGGTTAGCGCTCATTAGCGGGAGTCGCGATGAGCAGTTCTTC.

The V call is TRBV11-2, the J call TRBJ2-3; D gene uncertain. The CDR3 extends over 17 amino acids. Germline V lookup: CDR1 SGHAT, CDR2 FQNNGV. Trimming stripped 2 bases from V and 4 bases from J, with 19 bases between. This CDR3 is CASSLILTVGRSDTQYF. CDR3 DNA sequence: TGTGCCAGCAGCTTAATTCTCACCGTCGGACGTTCAGATACGCAGTATTTT.

This chain uses TRBV7-3 with TRBJ2-1; 8 bases align to TRBD2. The CDR3 is 16 amino acids. From germline, CDR1 is SGHTA and CDR2 FQGTGA. The junction had 11 bases not matched to a gene; V was cut back by 2 bases and J by 8 bases. The CDR3: CASSLGISGAGYEQFF. CDR3 in DNA: TGTGCCAGCAGCTTAGGCATTAGCGGGGCCGGTTATGAGCAGTTCTTC.

This chain connects TRBV4-2 to TRBJ2-1, with 10 positions matching TRBD2. This CDR3 comprises 14 residues. From germline, CDR1 is LGHNA and CDR2 YNFKEQ. The junction had 6 bases not matched to a gene; V was cut back by 4 bases and J by 9 bases. The CDR3 DNA follows: TGTGCCAGCAGCCTCCTAGCGGGAGCTGTTGAGCAGTTCTTC. It codes for CASSLLAGAVEQFF.

In its sample, this clonotype was seen many times. This rearrangement joins TRBV29-1 to TRBJ1-1, with D possibly matching TRBD1 (5 bases). Between the trimmed V and J ends, which lost 8 bases and 3 bases, there was a span of 19 bases. The CDR3 is made up of 14 amino acids. From germline, CDR1 is SQVTM and CDR2 ANQGSEA. The DNA of the CDR3 is TGCAGCTATCCGGCGGGGCCCCTGGACACTGAAGCTTTCTTT. Translating it yields CSYPAGPLDTEAFF.

This clonotype showed up just a few times. V and J are TRBV5-1 and TRBJ2-3; TRBD2 matches 9 bases. Germline V gene sequence: CDR1 SGHRS, CDR2 YFSETQ. This CDR3 comprises 14 residues. J was trimmed by 6 bases and V by 6 bases; bases with no gene match: 8. Written as DNA, the CDR3 is TGCGCCAGCACCGAATTAGCGGGAGCCGATACGCAGTATTTT. It codes for CASTELAGADTQYF.

This clonotype showed up just a few times. The rearrangement joins TRBV20-1 to TRBJ2-7; 7 bases are shared with TRBD2. Trimming took 1 base from V and 3 from J; bases not matched to a gene: 12. The V gene's germline CDR1 is DFQATT and CDR2 SNEGSKA (reference sequence). This CDR3 region has 16 residues. For the CDR3, the DNA is TGCAGTGCTAGAGGGGGAGGGAGGGTGAGGGGCTACGAGCAGTACTTC. Translation: CSARGGGRVRGYEQYF.

This clonotype was observed a few times. In nucleotides, the CDR3 is TGTGCCAGCAGCCCCGGTGGGGGGGGACTGTACCCCTACGAGCAGTACTTC. Protein product: CASSPGGGGLYPYEQYF. The chain couples TRBV12-3 or TRBV12-4 to TRBJ2-7; 7 bases fit TRBD2. The ends lost 6 bases at V and 2 bases at J; junction bases unmatched: 16. The CDR3 is 17 residues long.

V and J are TRBV20-1 and TRBJ2-5; 10 bases are shared with TRBD1. The CDR3 loop spans 14 amino acids. Germline-derived CDR1 and CDR2 are DFQATT and SNEGSKA (reference sequence). J gave up 5 bases and V 6 bases, and 9 bases lay outside the gene matches. The CDR3 DNA is TGCAGTGCGGGTGACAGGGGGCGAGGGGAGACCCAGTACTTC. Its translation is CSAGDRGRGETQYF.